This TCR beta chain emerged from a study of CD8 T cells in ankylosing spondylitis. One entry per CDR3 protein, called by TCRdb with MiXCR from the 5' RACE reads. Counted here are hundreds of thousands of distinct CDR3 sequences, 15% to 20% occurring once; the ten biggest clones make up about 44%. This clonotype has ten or more counts. Its target is unknown. Whole-study results and caveats: Characteristic, it appeared, of ankylosing spondylitis blood was a TCR beta motif of roughly 8 highly homologous variants. Within matched ankylosing spondylitis synovial fluid, disease-linked clones were reportedly significantly enriched.

The CDR3 spans 16 residues. V lost 8 bases, J lost 6 bases, and 23 bases lay in between. The chain employs TRBV12-3 or TRBV12-4 and TRBJ2-1; D is possibly TRBD1 or TRBD2 (6 bases each). Sample: blood, either unsorted or a sorted T cell fraction (not recorded which). The sequence came from a male donor with ankylosing spondylitis. The CDR3 region has the DNA TGTGCCAGCCGCGGGGACAAGGGTAAGGATGGCAATGAGCAGTTCTTC. Its translation is CASRGDKGKDGNEQFF.